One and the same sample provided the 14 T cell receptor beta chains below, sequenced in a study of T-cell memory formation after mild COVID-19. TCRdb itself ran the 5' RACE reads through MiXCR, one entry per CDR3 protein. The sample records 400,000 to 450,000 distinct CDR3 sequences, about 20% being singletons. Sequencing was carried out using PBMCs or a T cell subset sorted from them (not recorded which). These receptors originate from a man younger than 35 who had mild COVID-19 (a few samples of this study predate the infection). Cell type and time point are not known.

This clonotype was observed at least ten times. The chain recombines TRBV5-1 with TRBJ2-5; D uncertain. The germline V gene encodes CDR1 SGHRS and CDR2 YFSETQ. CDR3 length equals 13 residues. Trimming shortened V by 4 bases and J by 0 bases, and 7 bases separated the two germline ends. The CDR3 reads CASSALYQETQYF. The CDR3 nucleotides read TGCGCCAGCAGCGCCTTGTACCAAGAGACCCAGTACTTC.

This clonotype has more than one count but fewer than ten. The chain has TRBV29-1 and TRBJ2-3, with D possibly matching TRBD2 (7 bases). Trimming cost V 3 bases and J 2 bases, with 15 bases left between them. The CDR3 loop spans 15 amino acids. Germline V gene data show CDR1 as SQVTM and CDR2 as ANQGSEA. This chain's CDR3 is CSVEGGRGVTDTQYF. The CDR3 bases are TGCAGCGTTGAGGGGGGGCGAGGGGTCACAGATACGCAGTATTTT.

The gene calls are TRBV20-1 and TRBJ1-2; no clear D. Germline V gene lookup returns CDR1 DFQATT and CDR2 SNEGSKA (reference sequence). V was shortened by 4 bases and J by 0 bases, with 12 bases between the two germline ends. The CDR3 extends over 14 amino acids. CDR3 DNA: TGCAGTGCTATTGTCAGAGAATCTAACTATGGCTACACCTTC. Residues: CSAIVRESNYGYTF.

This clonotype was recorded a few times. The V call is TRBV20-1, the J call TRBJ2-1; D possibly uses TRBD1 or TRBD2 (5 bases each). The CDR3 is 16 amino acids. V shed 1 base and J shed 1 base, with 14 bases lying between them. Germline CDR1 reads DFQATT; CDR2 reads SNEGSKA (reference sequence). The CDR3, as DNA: TGCAGTGCTAGAGTAACGACAGCGGTATCCTACAATGAGCAGTTCTTC. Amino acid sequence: CSARVTTAVSYNEQFF.

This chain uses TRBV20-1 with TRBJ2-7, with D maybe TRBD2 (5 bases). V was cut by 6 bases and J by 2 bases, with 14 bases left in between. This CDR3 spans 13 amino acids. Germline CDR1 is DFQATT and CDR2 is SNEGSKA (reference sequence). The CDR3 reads CSAPHPGTYEQYF. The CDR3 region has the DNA TGCAGTGCCCCTCACCCGGGAACCTACGAGCAGTACTTC.

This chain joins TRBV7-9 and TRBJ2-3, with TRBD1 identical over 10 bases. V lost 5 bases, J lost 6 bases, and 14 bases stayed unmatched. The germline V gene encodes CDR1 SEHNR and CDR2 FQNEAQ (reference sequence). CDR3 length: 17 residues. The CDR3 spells CASSPERVTGGRDTQYF. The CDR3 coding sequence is TGTGCCAGCAGCCCGGAACGTGTGACAGGGGGCAGGGATACGCAGTATTTT.

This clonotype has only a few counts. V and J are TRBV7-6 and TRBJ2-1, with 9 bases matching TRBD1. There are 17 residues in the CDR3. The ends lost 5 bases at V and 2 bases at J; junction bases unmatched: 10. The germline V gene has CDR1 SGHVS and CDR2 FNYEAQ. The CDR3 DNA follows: TGTGCCAGCAGCAGAGAAACAGGGGGCGCAACCTACAATGAGCAGTTCTTC. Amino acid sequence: CASSRETGGATYNEQFF.

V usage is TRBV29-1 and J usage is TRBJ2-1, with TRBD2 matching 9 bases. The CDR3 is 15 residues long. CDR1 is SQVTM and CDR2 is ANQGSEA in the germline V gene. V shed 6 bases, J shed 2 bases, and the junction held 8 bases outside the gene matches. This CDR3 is CSVWGSSGAYNEQFF. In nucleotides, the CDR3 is TGCAGCGTCTGGGGGTCTAGCGGGGCCTACAATGAGCAGTTCTTC.

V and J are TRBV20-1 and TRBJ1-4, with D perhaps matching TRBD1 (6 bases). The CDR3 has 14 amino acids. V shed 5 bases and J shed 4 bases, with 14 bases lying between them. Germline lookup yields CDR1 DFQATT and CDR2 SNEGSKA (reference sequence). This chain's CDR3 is CSAYRTDNNEKLFF. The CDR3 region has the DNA TGCAGTGCTTACCGGACAGACAATAATGAAAAACTGTTTTTT.

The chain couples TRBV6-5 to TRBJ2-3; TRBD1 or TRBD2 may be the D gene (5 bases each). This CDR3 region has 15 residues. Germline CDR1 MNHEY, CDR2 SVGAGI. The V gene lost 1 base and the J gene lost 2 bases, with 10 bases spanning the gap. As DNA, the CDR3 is TGTGCCAGCAGTTACTGGGGGACCTTCACAGATACGCAGTATTTT. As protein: CASSYWGTFTDTQYF.

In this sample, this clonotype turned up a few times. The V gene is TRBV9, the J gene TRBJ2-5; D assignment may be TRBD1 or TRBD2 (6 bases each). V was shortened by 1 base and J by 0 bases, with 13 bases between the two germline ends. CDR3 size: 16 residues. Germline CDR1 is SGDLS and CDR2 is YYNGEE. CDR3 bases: TGTGCCAGCAGCGTATCGGGGGCGGGGTACCAAGAGACCCAGTACTTC. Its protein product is CASSVSGAGYQETQYF.

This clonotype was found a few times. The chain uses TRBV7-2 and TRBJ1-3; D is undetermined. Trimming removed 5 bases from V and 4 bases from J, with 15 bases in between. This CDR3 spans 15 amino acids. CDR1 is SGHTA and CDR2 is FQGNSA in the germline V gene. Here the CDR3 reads CASSARGGLGNTIYF. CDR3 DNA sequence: TGTGCCAGCAGCGCCCGGGGAGGGTTAGGAAACACCATATATTTT.

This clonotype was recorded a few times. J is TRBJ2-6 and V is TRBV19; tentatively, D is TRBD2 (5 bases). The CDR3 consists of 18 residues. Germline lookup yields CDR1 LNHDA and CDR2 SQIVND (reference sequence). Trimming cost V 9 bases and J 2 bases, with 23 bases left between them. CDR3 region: CASLGSGTDSAGANVLTF. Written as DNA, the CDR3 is TGTGCCAGCCTCGGTTCCGGAACGGATAGCGCTGGGGCCAACGTCCTGACTTTC.

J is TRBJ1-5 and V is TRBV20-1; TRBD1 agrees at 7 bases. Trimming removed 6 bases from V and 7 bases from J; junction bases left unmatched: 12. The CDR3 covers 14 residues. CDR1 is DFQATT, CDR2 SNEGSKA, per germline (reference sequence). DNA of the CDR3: TGCAGTGCCCAGGACACAGGGGTATGGCAGCCCCAGCATTTT. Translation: CSAQDTGVWQPQHF.